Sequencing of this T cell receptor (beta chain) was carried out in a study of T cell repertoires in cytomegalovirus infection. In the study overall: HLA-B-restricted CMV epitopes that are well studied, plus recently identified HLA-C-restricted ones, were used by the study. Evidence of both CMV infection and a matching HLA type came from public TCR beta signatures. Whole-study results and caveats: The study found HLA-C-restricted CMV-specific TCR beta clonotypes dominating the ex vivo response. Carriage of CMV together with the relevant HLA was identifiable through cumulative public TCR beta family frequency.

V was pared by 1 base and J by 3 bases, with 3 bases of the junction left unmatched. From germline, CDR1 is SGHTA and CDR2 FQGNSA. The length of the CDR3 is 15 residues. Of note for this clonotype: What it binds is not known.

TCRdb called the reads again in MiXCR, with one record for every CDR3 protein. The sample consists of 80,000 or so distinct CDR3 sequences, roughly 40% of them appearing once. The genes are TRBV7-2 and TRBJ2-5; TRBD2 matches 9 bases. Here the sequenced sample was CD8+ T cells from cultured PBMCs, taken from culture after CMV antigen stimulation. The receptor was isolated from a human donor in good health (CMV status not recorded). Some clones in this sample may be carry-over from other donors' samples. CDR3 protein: CASSLGAGGKETQYF. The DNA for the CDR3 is TGTGCCAGCAGCTTAGGGGCGGGGGGGAAAGAGACCCAGTACTTC. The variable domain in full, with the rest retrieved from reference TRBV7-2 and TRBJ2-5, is GAGVSQSPSNKVTEKGKDVELRCDPISGHTALYWYRQSLGQGLEFLIYFQGNSAPDKSGLPSDRFSAERTGGSVSTLTIQRTQQEDSAVYLCASSLGAGGKETQYFGPGTRLLVL.